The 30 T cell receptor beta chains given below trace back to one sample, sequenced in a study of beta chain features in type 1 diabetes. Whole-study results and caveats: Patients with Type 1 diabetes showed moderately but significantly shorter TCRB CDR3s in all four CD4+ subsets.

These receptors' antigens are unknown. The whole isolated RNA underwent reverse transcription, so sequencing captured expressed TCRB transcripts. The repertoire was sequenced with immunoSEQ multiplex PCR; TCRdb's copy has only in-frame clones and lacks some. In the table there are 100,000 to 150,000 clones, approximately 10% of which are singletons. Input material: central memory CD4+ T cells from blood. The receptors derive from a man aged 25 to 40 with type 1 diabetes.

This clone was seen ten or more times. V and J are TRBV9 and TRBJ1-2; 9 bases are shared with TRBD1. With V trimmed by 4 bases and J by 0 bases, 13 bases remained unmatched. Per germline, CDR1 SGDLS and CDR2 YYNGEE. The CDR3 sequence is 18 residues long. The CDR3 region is CASSPQGGQGLANYGYTF. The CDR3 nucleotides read TGTGCCAGCAGCCCGCAAGGGGGACAGGGCCTAGCTAACTATGGCTACACCTTC.

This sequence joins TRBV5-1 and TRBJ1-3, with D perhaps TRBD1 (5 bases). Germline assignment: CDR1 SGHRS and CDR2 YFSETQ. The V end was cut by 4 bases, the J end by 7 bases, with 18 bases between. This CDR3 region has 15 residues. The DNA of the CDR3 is TGCGCCAGCAGCCACGGTGCGCCGACAGCGAACACCATATATTTT. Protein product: CASSHGAPTANTIYF.

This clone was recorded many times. CDR3 nucleotide sequence: TGTGCCAGCAGCTCGGATGGACAGGGATGGACTGAAGCTTTCTTT. Translating it yields CASSSDGQGWTEAFF. The chain uses TRBV5-8 and TRBJ1-1; 8 nucleotides agree with TRBD1. The CDR3 extends over 15 amino acids. With V trimmed by 3 bases and J by 5 bases, 9 bases remained unmatched. Germline values: CDR1 SGHTS, CDR2 YDEGEE.

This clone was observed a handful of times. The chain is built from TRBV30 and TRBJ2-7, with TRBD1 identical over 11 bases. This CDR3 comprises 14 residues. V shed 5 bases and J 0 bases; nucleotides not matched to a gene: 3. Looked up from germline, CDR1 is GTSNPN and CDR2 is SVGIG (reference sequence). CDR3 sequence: CAWGTGGGSYEQYF. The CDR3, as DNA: TGTGCCTGGGGGACAGGGGGGGGCTCCTACGAGCAGTACTTC.

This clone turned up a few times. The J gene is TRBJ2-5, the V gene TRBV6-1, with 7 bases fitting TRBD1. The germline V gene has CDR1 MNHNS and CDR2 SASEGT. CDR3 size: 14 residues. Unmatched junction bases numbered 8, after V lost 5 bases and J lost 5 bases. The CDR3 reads CASSRSQGWETQYF. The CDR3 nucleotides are TGTGCCAGCAGTAGGTCACAGGGGTGGGAGACCCAGTACTTC.

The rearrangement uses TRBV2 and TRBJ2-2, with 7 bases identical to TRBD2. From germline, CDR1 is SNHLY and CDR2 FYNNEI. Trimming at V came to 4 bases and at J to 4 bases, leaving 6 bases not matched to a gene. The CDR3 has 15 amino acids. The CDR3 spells CASSGGGGVTGELFF. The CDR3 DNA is TGTGCCAGCAGTGGTGGCGGGGGAGTCACCGGGGAGCTGTTTTTT.

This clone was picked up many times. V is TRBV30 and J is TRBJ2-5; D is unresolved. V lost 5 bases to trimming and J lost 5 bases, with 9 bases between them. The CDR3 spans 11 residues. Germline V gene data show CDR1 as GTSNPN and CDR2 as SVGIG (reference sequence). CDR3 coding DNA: TGTGCCTGGGCCCCCGGGGAGACCCAGTACTTC. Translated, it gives CAWAPGETQYF.

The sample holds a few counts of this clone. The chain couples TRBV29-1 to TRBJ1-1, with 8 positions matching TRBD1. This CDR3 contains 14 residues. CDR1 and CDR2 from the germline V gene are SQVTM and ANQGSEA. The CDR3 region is CSHRLQGANTEAFF. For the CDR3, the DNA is TGCAGTCACCGGCTCCAGGGGGCTAACACTGAAGCTTTCTTT.

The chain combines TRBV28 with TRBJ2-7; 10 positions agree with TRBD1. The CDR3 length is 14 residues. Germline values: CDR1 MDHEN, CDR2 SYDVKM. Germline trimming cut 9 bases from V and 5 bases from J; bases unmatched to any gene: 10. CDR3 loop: CASSPGTGVDEQYF. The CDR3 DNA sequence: TGTGCCAGTAGTCCCGGGACAGGGGTTGACGAGCAGTACTTC.

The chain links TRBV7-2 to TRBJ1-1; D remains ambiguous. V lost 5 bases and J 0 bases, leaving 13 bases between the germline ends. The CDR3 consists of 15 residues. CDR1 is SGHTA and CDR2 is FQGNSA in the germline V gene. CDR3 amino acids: CASSPSWRVNTEAFF. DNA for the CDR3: TGTGCCAGCAGCCCTAGTTGGCGGGTGAACACTGAAGCTTTCTTT.

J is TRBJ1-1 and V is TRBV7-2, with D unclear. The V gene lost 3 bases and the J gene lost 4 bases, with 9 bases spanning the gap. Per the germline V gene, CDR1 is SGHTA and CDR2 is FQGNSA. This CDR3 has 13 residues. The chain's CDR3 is CASSFGTGTEAFF. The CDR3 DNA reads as TGTGCCAGCAGCTTCGGCACGGGCACTGAAGCTTTCTTT.

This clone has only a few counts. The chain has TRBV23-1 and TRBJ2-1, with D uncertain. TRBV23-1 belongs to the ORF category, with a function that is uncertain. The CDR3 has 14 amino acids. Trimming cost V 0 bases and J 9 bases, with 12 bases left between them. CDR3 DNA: TGCGCCAGCAGTCAATCGAAACAGACCCCTGAGCAGTTCTTC. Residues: CASSQSKQTPEQFF.

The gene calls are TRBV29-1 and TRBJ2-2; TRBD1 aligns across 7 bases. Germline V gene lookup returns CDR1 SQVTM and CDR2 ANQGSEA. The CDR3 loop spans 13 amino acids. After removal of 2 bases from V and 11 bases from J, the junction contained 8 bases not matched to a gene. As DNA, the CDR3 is TGCAGCGTTGAAACGACAGGGTACGGAGAGCTGTTTTTT. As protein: CSVETTGYGELFF.

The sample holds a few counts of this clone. The CDR3 protein is CASSRRPAGKTQYF. CDR3 sequence (DNA): TGTGCCAGCAGCCGTCGACCCGCCGGGAAGACCCAGTACTTC. The rearrangement uses TRBV6-5 and TRBJ2-5; tentatively, D is TRBD2 (5 bases). Trimming stripped 6 bases from V and 6 bases from J, with 17 bases between. The CDR3 has 14 residues. Germline lookup yields CDR1 MNHEY and CDR2 SVGAGI.

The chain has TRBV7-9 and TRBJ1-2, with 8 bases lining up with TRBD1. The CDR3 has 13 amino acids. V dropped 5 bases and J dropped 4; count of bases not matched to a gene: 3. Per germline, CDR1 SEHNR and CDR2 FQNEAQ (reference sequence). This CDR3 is CASSQGAGYGYTF. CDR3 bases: TGTGCCAGCAGCCAGGGGGCAGGCTATGGCTACACCTTC.

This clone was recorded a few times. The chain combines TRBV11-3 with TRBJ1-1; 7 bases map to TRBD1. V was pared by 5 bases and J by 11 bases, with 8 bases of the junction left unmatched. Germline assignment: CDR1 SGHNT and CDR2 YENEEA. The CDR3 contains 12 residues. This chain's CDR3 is CASSTRQGRAFF. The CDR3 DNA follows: TGTGCCAGCAGCACAAGACAGGGTCGGGCTTTCTTT.

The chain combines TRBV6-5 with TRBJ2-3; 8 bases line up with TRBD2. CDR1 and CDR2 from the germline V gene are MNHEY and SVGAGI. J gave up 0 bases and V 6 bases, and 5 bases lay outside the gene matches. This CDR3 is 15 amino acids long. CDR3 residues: CASRTRGASTDTQYF. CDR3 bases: TGTGCCAGCAGGACGCGGGGGGCTAGCACAGATACGCAGTATTTT.

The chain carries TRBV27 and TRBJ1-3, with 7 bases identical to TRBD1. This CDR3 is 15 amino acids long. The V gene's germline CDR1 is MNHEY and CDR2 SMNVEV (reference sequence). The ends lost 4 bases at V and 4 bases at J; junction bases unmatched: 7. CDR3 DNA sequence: TGTGCCAGCAGTTCCAAGGGGGCGCGAGGAAACACCATATATTTT. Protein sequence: CASSSKGARGNTIYF.

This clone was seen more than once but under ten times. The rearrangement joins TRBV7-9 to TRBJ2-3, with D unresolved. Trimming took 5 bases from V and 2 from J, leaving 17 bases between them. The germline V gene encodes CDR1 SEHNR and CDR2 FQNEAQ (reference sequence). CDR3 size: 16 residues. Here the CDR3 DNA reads TGTGCCAGCAGCCGAATGGTCCAGCGAGACACAGATACGCAGTATTTT. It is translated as CASSRMVQRDTDTQYF.

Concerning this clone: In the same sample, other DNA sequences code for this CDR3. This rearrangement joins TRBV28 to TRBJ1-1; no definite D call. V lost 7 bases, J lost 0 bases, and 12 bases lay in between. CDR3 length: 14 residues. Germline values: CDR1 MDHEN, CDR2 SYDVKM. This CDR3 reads CASTPGGLNTEAFF. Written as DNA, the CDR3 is TGTGCCAGCACCCCGGGAGGGTTGAACACTGAAGCTTTCTTT.

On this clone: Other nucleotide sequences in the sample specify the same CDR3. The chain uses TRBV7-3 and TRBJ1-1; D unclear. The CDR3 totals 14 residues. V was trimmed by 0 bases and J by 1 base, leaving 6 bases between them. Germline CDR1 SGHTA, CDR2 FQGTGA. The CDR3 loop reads CASSLTGGNTEAFF. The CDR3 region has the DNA TGTGCCAGCAGCTTAACCGGTGGGAACACTGAAGCTTTCTTT.

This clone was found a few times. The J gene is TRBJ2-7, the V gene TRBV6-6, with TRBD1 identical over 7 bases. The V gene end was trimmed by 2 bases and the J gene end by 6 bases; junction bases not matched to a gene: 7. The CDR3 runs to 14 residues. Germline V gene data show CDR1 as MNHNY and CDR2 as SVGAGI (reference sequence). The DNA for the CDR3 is TGTGCCAGCAGTTACGTAACAGGGGATGGCGAGCAGTACTTC. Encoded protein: CASSYVTGDGEQYF.

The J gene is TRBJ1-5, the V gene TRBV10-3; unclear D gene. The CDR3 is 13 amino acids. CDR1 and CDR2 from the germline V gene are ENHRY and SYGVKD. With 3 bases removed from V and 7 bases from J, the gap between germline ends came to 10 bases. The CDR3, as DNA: TGTGCCATCAGTGATCACGGGAGCCAGCCCCAGCATTTT. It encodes CAISDHGSQPQHF.

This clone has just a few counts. CDR3 residues: CASSLALAGSRLEQYF. In DNA form, the CDR3 reads TGTGCCAGCAGCTTAGCGCTAGCGGGGAGTCGTCTCGAGCAGTACTTC. The V call is TRBV11-1, the J call TRBJ2-7; 9 positions agree with TRBD2. This CDR3 has 16 residues. Unmatched junction bases numbered 9, after V lost 0 bases and J lost 6 bases. Germline V gene lookup returns CDR1 SGHAT and CDR2 FQDESV (reference sequence).

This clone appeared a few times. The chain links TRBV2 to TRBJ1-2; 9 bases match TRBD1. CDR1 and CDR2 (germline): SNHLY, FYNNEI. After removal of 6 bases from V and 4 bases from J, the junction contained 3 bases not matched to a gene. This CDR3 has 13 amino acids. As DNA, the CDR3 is TGTGCCAGCAGCACAGGGGGCTCCTATGGCTACACCTTC. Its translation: CASSTGGSYGYTF.

In nucleotides, the CDR3 is TGTGCCAGCAGCTTGGGCGGGGGCCTCCAAAGGGGGTTCTTC. Protein product: CASSLGGGLQRGFF. The genes are TRBV5-4 and TRBJ2-1, with D maybe TRBD2 (7 bases). Germline CDR1 and CDR2: SGHNT and YYREEE (reference sequence). CDR3 length: 14 residues. Trimming took 0 bases from V and 15 from J, leaving 19 bases between them.

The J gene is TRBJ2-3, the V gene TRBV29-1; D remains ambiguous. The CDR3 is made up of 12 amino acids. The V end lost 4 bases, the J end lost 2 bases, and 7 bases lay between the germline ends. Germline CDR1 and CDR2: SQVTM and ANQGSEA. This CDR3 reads CSVVDNTDTQYF. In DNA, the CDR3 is TGCAGCGTTGTAGACAACACAGATACGCAGTATTTT.

DNA of the CDR3: TGTGCCAGCAGTTTATCTACAGGGTATGGGGCCAACGTCCTGACTTTC. The encoded protein is CASSLSTGYGANVLTF. The chain is built from TRBV28 and TRBJ2-6; perhaps TRBD1 as D (6 bases). The germline CDR1 and CDR2 sequences are MDHEN and SYDVKM. This CDR3 contains 16 residues. Between the trimmed V and J ends, which lost 1 base and 3 bases, there was a span of 10 bases.

As DNA, the CDR3 is TGTGCCAGCAGCTCCAACAGGGGCCGCCGTCTCGAGCAGTACTTC. Translation gives CASSSNRGRRLEQYF. The chain couples TRBV11-2 to TRBJ2-7; the match to TRBD1 covers 7 bases. CDR1 SGHAT and CDR2 FQNNGV come from the germline V gene. This CDR3 spans 15 amino acids. V shed 4 bases, J shed 6 bases, and the junction held 12 bases outside the gene matches.

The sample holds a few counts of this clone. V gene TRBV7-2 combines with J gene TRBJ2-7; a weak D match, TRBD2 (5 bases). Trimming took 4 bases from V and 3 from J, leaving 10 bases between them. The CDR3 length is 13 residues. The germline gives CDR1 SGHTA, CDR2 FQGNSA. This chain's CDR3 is CASSYLRDYEQYF. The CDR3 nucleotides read TGTGCCAGCAGCTACCTCCGGGACTACGAGCAGTACTTC.